The 5 T cell receptor beta chains listed next were all sequenced from one sample in a study of beta chain features in type 1 diabetes. Study conclusions and caveats: TCRB CDR3s were moderately but significantly shorter in Type 1 diabetes patients in all four CD4+ subsets.

Since all of the isolated RNA was reverse transcribed, expressed TCRB transcripts were what got sequenced. The method was immunoSEQ multiplex PCR; TCRdb's version includes in-frame clones alone and lacks a portion of them. The sample has around 97,000 clones; over 25% are singletons. No antigens are known for them. Sequenced material: central memory CD4+ T cells from blood. Every receptor here comes from a woman aged 18-30 years with type 1 diabetes.

This chain connects TRBV28 to TRBJ1-2; D gene ambiguous. The CDR3 sequence is 13 residues long. Trimming stripped 3 bases from V and 7 bases from J, with 12 bases between. Per germline, CDR1 MDHEN and CDR2 SYDVKM. The CDR3 coding sequence is TGTGCCAGCAGTTTGGTGGCGGGAGGTGGCTACACCTTC. The encoded protein is CASSLVAGGGYTF.

This clone was seen a few times. The rearrangement joins TRBV5-4 to TRBJ2-1, with 9 bases identical to TRBD1. This CDR3 spans 16 amino acids. Trimming took 5 bases from V and 3 from J; bases not matched to a gene: 9. Germline-derived CDR1 and CDR2 are SGHNT and YYREEE (reference sequence). This CDR3 is CASREDRGIVYNEQFF. DNA of the CDR3: TGTGCCAGCAGGGAGGACAGGGGAATTGTCTACAATGAGCAGTTCTTC.

The genes are TRBV7-2 and TRBJ2-2, with a weak D call TRBD2 (6 bases). Trimming cost V 6 bases and J 3 bases, with 14 bases left between them. Germline V gives CDR1 SGHTA, CDR2 FQGNSA. The CDR3 has 15 residues. CDR3 DNA sequence: TGTGCCAGCAGTCTCTACGGGGGAGACACCGGGGAGCTGTTTTTT. Translated: CASSLYGGDTGELFF. Together with reference TRBV7-2 and TRBJ2-2, the CDR3 gives the full variable domain: GAGVSQSPSNKVTEKGKDVELRCDPISGHTALYWYRQSLGQGLEFLIYFQGNSAPDKSGLPSDRFSAERTGGSVSTLTIQRTQQEDSAVYLCASSLYGGDTGELFFGEGSRLTVL.

This clone has only a few counts. As DNA, the CDR3 is TGTGCCAGCAGCCCGACAGGGGCGGCCAAAAACATTCAGTACTTC. This sequence encodes CASSPTGAAKNIQYF. The chain uses TRBV5-4 and TRBJ2-4, with 8 bases matching TRBD1. In germline, CDR1 is SGHNT, CDR2 YYREEE (reference sequence). V was clipped by 4 bases and J by 1 base; unmatched bases: 4. The CDR3 runs 15 residues.

CDR3 amino acids: CASSLSGFGKAFF. CDR3 bases: TGTGCCAGCAGTTTATCGGGGTTCGGTAAAGCTTTCTTT. V gene TRBV28 combines with J gene TRBJ1-1; the D is unclear. Trimming removed 1 base from V and 9 bases from J, with 12 bases in between. Per the germline V gene, CDR1 is MDHEN and CDR2 is SYDVKM. This CDR3 has 13 residues. Full variable domain (outside the CDR3, taken from reference TRBV28 and TRBJ1-1): DVKVTQSSRYLVKRTGEKVFLECVQDMDHENMFWYRQDPGLGLRLIYFSYDVKMKEKGDIPEGYSVSREKKERFSLILESASTNQTSMYLCASSLSGFGKAFFGQGTRLTVV.